This TCR beta chain was recorded in a study of blood T cell repertoires in COVID-19 (dated by TCRdb to 2020 to 2021). About the investigation overall: Samples from collaborators originated in the United States, Italy and Spain and spanned both the acute and convalescent phases of COVID-19. Subjects who had been exposed to COVID-19, were actively infected with it, or had recovered from it provided the deeply sampled blood TCRbeta repertoires that made up the dataset. The sample metadata nearly always contained a de-identified subject ID, COVID-19 status, age in years and sex. Where available, HLA class I and class II types were obtained from metadata supplied by the sample provider rather than from assay-based typing. The repertoires were made available in a free public database intended to serve as a resource for research on the immune response to SARS-CoV-2. The prospective study material was composed of cDNA or gDNA derived from T cells, B-cell-depleted T cells, or PBMCs. The samples were drawn from two sources: the first 160 participants of the ongoing ImmuneRACE study, and approximately 1,300 subjects contributed by 6 global collaborators.

Each collaborating institution followed its own protocols to collect whole blood in K2EDTA tubes. For TCRbeta analysis, collaborators shipped samples as frozen whole blood, isolated PBMCs, or DNA extracted from either of those sample types. TCRbeta CDR3 regions were amplified from genomic DNA using the immunoSEQ Assay, a bias-controlled multiplex PCR. For the original study's pipeline: The number of nucleated cells in each sample was estimated from the amplification of reference gene primers within the assay. Sequence reads were collapsed and filtered to measure the absolute abundance of every unique TCRbeta CDR3 rearrangement. Productive Simpson clonality was computed per sample as the square root of Simpson's diversity index over productive rearrangements. This is the immuneACCESS table as TCRdb keeps it, with only in-frame sequences that have V and J called. A part of the clones is gone; compared with another copy, unresolved V genes explain less than half, and the rest is unexplained. Clone size and V and J calls were adopted from that table, with D and trimming inferred from the DNA. The sample table shows about 180,000 clones, and 84% are seen once. The top ten constitute around 14% of the sample.

General study outcomes and caveats: How much clinical and demographic metadata was included differed by source and by participant, and the metadata was provided uncurated.

Turning to this clone: It has no known antigen specificity. Base quality data are lacking; no much larger clone is found one base away.

After removal of 3 bases from V and 5 bases from J, the junction retains 3 bases not matched to a gene. CDR1 LNHDA and CDR2 SQIVND were looked up in the germline V gene (reference sequence). The CDR3 measures 15 amino acids from cysteine to phenylalanine. The kept DNA is CDR3 alone, 45 bases in frame from the first base. The chain is made from TRBV19 and TRBJ2-3; TRBD1 aligns with 12 central bases. Sequencing was performed on peripheral blood. The sequence derives from a man aged 18 to 30 with active or convalescent COVID-19. The CDR3 protein: CASSIGTGGQDTQYF. The nucleotide sequence is TGTGCCAGTAGTATCGGGACAGGGGGCCAAGATACGCAGTATTTT.